The 5 T cell receptor beta chains below come from one sample, sequenced in a study of blood T cell repertoires in COVID-19. Generated by immunoSEQ multiplex PCR, the TCRdb table keeps only in-frame clones and is missing some. The table shows over 150,000 clones, with 87% occurring only once. The material sequenced was peripheral blood. Receptor source: a woman aged 70-85 years with COVID-19, enrolled during active disease.

The chain recombines TRBV12-1 with TRBJ2-3; the D call TRBD2 from the table was never checked on the DNA. TRBV12-1 is deemed a pseudogene. The CDR3 has 19 residues. This CDR3 reads CASSGLSGETSIPTDTQYF. CDR3 coding DNA: TGTGCCAGCAGCGGACTTAGCGGGGAAACCTCTATACCCACAGATACGCAGTATTTT.

The rearrangement links TRBV5-1 to TRBJ1-1, with TRBD1 matching over 8 bases. CDR3 length: 14 residues. Germline V lookup: CDR1 SGHRS, CDR2 YFSETQ. The ends lost 4 bases at V and 7 bases at J; junction bases unmatched: 9. The CDR3: CASSLGQAAREAFF. CDR3 in DNA: TGCGCCAGCAGCCTGGGACAGGCGGCGCGTGAAGCTTTCTTT.

This clone was observed many times. The chain links TRBV28 to TRBJ1-2; D is perhaps TRBD1 (5 bases). The CDR3 has 16 amino acids. Trimming took off 2 bases at V and 6 bases at J, with 19 bases between the two ends. The V gene's germline CDR1 is MDHEN and CDR2 SYDVKM. The chain's CDR3 is CASSLRQTYLPDGYTF. CDR3 nucleotide sequence: TGTGCCAGCAGTTTACGACAGACATATCTTCCGGATGGCTACACCTTC.

This clone was counted a single time. The chain couples TRBV3-1 (or the pseudogene TRBV3-2) to TRBJ2-3, with 10 bases aligning to TRBD2. There are 16 residues in the CDR3. Trimming at V came to 4 bases and at J to 5 bases, leaving 9 bases not matched to a gene. Germline V gene data show CDR1 as LGHDT and CDR2 as YNNKEL (reference sequence). The CDR3 protein is CASSPILAGVLDTQYF. CDR3 nucleotides: TGTGCCAGCAGCCCGATCCTAGCGGGAGTTCTAGATACGCAGTATTTT.

This rearrangement joins TRBV7-9 to TRBJ2-1, with 8 bases aligning to TRBD2. The CDR3 spans 20 residues. Unmatched junction bases numbered 18, after V lost 5 bases and J lost 0 bases. The germline V gene has CDR1 SEHNR and CDR2 FQNEAQ (reference sequence). This CDR3 is CASSREGLSSGPSSYNEQFF. The DNA of the CDR3 is TGTGCCAGCAGCCGGGAGGGGTTGAGTAGCGGGCCGAGCTCCTACAATGAGCAGTTCTTC.